Below are 4 T cell receptor beta chains sequenced from a single sample in a study of blood T cells in healthy people across ages. Combining a sample-barcoded 5' primer with a J-beta primer mix, a second PCR ran for roughly 6 to 11 cycles. A single record per CDR3 protein comes from TCRdb applying MiXCR to the 5' RACE reads. The data show about 2 million distinct CDR3 sequences, around half seen once. The sequenced sample was blood. These receptors were taken from a woman aged 40 to 50 in good health.

This clonotype has a handful of counts. The V call is TRBV28, the J call TRBJ1-2; D is unresolved. Per the germline V gene, CDR1 is MDHEN and CDR2 is SYDVKM. The CDR3 sequence is 15 residues long. V shed 2 bases and J shed 8 bases, with 18 bases lying between them. This CDR3 is CASSLEARRMGGYTF. The CDR3 DNA sequence: TGTGCCAGCAGTTTAGAGGCGCGGAGGATGGGGGGCTACACCTTC.

The chain couples TRBV11-2 to TRBJ2-1, with 9 bases fitting TRBD1. Germline V gene lookup returns CDR1 SGHAT and CDR2 FQNNGV. Losses at the gene ends were 5 bases for V and 9 bases for J; bases not matched to a gene: 8. This CDR3 is built from 14 residues. The CDR3 loop is CASSRDRAFSEQFF. CDR3 in DNA: TGTGCCAGCAGCAGGGACAGGGCTTTTAGTGAGCAGTTCTTC.

As regards this clonotype: Since a much larger clone is just one base distant, this may be a read error. V and J are TRBV7-2 and TRBJ2-1; D may correspond to TRBD1 or TRBD2 (5 bases each). V was clipped by 2 bases and J by 10 bases, with 18 bases between them. The CDR3 loop spans 15 amino acids. The germline CDR1 and CDR2 sequences are SGHTA and FQGNSA. The CDR3 DNA reads TGTGCCAGCAGCTTAAGGGGCCGGGACCTATACGAGCAGTTCTTC. Protein sequence: CASSLRGRDLYEQFF.

This chain uses TRBV4-2 with TRBJ2-1; 15 nucleotides align to TRBD2. Looked up from germline, CDR1 is LGHNA and CDR2 is YNFKEQ. This CDR3 has 15 residues. Trimming removed 4 bases from V and 8 bases from J; junction bases left unmatched: 3. The CDR3, as DNA: TGTGCCAGCAGCCCGGGACTAGCGGGAGGAGATGAGCAGTTCTTC. It translates to CASSPGLAGGDEQFF.